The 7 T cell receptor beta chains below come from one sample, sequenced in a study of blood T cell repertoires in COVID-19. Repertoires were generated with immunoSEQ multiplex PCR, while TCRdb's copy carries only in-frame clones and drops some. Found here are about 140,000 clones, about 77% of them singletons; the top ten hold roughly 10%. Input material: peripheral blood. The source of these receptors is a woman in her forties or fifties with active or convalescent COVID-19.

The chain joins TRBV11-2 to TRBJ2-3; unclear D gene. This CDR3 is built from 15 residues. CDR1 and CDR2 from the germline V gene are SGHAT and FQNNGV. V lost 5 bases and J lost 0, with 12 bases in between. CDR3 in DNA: TGTGCCAGCAGCCCAACTATCACTAGCACAGATACGCAGTATTTT. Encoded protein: CASSPTITSTDTQYF.

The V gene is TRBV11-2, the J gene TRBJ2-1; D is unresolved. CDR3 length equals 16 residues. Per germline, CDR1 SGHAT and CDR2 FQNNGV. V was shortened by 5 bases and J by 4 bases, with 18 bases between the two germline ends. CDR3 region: CASSGFSPLGYNEQFF. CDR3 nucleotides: TGTGCCAGCAGCGGTTTTAGCCCCCTAGGTTACAATGAGCAGTTCTTC.

The DNA for the CDR3 is TGTGCCAGCAGCCTTCGGTCGGGGTTAGCAGAGACCCAGTACTTC. Its translation: CASSLRSGLAETQYF. This rearrangement joins TRBV6-5 to TRBJ2-5; a weak D match, TRBD2 (5 bases). Germline values: CDR1 MNHEY, CDR2 SVGAGI. Trimming shortened V by 6 bases and J by 4 bases, and 18 bases separated the two germline ends. The CDR3 is 15 residues long.

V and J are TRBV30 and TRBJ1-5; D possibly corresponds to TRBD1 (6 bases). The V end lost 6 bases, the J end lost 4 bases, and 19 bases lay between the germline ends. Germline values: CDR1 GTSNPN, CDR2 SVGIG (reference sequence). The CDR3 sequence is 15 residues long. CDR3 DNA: TGTGCCTGCTCGACAGGTTTAGCGGGAAATCAGCCCCAGCATTTT. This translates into CACSTGLAGNQPQHF.

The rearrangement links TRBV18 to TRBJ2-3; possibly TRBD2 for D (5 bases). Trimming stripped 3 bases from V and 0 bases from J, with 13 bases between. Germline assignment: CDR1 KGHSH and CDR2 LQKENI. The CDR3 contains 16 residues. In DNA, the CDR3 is TGTGCCAGCTCACCTCTGCGGGTTTCTAGCACAGATACGCAGTATTTT. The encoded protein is CASSPLRVSSTDTQYF.

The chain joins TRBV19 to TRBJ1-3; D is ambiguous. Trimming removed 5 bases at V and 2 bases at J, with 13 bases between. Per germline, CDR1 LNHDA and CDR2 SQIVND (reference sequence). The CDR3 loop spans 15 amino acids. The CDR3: CASSLGRGAGNTIYF. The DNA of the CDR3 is TGTGCCAGTAGTCTCGGTCGAGGAGCTGGAAACACCATATATTTT.

The CDR3 region is CASSFESLYNEQFF. CDR3 in DNA: TGTGCCAGCAGCTTCGAAAGCTTGTACAATGAGCAGTTCTTC. The chain has TRBV5-5 and TRBJ2-1; D gene ambiguous. V lost 2 bases and J lost 4, with 10 bases in between. The CDR3 runs 14 residues. Germline V gives CDR1 SGHKS, CDR2 YYEKEE (reference sequence).